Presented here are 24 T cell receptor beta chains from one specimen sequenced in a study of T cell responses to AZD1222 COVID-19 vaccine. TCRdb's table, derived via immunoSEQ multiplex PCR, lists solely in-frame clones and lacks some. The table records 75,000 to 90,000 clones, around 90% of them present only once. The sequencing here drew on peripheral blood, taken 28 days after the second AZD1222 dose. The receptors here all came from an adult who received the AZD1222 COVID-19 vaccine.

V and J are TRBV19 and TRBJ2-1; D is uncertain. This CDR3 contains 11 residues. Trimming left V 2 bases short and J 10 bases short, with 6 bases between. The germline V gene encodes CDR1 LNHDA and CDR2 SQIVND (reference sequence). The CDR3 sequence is CASSIHQEQFF. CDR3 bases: TGTGCCAGTAGTATACATCAGGAGCAGTTCTTC. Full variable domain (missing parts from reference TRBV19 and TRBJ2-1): DGGITQSPKYLFRKEGQNVTLSCEQNLNHDAMYWYRQDPGQGLRLIYYSQIVNDFQKGDIAEGYSVSREKKESFPLTVTSAQKNPTAFYLCASSIHQEQFFGPGTRLTVL.

The CDR3 region is CASRGTGVNQPQHF. Here the CDR3 DNA reads TGTGCCAGCAGGGGGACAGGGGTCAATCAGCCCCAGCATTTT. The V gene is TRBV27, the J gene TRBJ1-5; 10 nucleotides align to TRBD1. The V and J ends lost 6 bases and 3 bases, in that order; junction bases with no gene match: 2. The CDR3 is 14 residues long. Germline CDR1 and CDR2: MNHEY and SMNVEV (reference sequence).

For the CDR3, the DNA is TGTGCCAGCAGCCCAAGTGGCAGGGGAGGCACTGAAGCTTTCTTT. Translation: CASSPSGRGGTEAFF. This sequence joins TRBV11-3 and TRBJ1-1; tentatively, D is TRBD1 (6 bases). Deletions cut 5 bases from V and 4 bases from J, with 17 bases between. The germline gives CDR1 SGHNT, CDR2 YENEEA. This CDR3 has 15 amino acids.

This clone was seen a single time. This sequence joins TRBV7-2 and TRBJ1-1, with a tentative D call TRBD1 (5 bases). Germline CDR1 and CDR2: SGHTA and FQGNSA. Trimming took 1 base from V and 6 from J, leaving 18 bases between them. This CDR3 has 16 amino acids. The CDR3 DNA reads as TGTGCCAGCAGCTTAGGAGGGACGGGGCCAGGGTCTGAAGCTTTCTTT. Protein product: CASSLGGTGPGSEAFF.

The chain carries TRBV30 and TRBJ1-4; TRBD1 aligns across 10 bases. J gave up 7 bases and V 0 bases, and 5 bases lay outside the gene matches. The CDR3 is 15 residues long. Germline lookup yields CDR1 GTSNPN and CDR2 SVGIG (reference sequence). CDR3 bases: TGTGCCTGGAGTGTACGGGACAGGGGTGGTGAAAAACTGTTTTTT. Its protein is CAWSVRDRGGEKLFF.

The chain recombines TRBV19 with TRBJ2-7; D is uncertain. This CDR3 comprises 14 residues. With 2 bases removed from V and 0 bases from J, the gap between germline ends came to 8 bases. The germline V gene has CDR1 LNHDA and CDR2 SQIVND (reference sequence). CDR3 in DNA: TGTGCCAGTAGTATACCAGGATACTCCTACGAGCAGTACTTC. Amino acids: CASSIPGYSYEQYF.

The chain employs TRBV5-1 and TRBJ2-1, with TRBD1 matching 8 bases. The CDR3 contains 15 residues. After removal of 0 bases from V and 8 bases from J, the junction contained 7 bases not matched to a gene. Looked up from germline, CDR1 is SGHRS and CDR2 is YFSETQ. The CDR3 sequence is CASSLAWDRRDEQFF. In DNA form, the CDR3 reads TGCGCCAGCAGCTTGGCCTGGGACAGGAGGGATGAGCAGTTCTTC. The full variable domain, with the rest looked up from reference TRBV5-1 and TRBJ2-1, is KAGVTQTPRYLIKTRGQQVTLSCSPISGHRSVSWYQQTPGQGLQFLFEYFSETQRNKGNFPGRFSGRQFSNSRSEMNVSTLELGDSALYLCASSLAWDRRDEQFFGPGTRLTVL.

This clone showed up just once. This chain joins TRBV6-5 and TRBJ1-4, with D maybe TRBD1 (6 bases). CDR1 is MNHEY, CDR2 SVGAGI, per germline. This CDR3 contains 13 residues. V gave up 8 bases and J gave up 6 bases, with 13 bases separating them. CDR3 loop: CASRRQVDEKLFF. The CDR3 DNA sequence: TGTGCCAGCCGGAGACAGGTGGATGAAAAACTGTTTTTT.

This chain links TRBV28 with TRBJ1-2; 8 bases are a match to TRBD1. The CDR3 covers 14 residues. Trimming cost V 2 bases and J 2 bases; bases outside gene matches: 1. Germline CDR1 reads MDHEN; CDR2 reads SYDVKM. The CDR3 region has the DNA TGTGCCAGCAGTTTAGCAGGGGGCAACTATGGCTACACCTTC. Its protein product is CASSLAGGNYGYTF.

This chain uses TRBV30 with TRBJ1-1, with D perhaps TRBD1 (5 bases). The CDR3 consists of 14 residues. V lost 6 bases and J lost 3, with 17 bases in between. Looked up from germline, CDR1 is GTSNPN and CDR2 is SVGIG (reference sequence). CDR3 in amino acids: CACTLGGPDTEAFF. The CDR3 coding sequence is TGTGCCTGTACCCTCGGGGGACCGGACACTGAAGCTTTCTTT.

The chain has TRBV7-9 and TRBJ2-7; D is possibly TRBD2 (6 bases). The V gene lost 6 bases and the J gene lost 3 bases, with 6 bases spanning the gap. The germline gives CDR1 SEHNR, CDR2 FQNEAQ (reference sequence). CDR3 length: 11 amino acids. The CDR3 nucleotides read TGTGCCAGCAGGGGACTCTACGAGCAGTACTTC. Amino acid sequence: CASRGLYEQYF. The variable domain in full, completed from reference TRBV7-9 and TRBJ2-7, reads DTGVSQNPRHKITKRGQNVTFRCDPISEHNRLYWYRQTLGQGPEFLTYFQNEAQLEKSRLLSDRFSAERPKGSFSTLEIQRTEQGDSAMYLCASRGLYEQYFGPGTRLTVT.

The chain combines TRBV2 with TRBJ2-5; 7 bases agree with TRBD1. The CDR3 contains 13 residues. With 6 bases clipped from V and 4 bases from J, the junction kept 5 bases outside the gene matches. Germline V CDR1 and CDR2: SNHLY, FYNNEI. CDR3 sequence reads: CASRGTEVETQYF. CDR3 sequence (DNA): TGTGCCAGCAGGGGGACAGAAGTAGAGACCCAGTACTTC.

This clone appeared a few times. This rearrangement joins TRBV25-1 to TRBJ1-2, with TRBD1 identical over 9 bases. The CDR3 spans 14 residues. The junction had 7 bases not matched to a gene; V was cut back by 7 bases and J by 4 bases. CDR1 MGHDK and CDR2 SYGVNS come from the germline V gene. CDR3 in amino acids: CASMGQGAFYGYTF. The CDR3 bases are TGTGCCAGCATGGGACAGGGAGCCTTCTATGGCTACACCTTC.

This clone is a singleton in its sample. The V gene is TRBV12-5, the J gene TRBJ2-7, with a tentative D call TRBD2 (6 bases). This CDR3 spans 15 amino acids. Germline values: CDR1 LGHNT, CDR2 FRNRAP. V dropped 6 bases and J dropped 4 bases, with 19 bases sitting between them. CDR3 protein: CASGIGPSAKYEQYF. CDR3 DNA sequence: TGTGCTAGTGGCATCGGTCCTAGCGCGAAATACGAGCAGTACTTC.

CDR3 sequence: CASSPTVNTEAFF. CDR3 coding DNA: TGTGCCAGCAGCCCAACAGTGAACACTGAAGCTTTCTTT. The chain combines TRBV7-9 with TRBJ1-1; D gene ambiguous. CDR1 and CDR2 (germline): SEHNR, FQNEAQ (reference sequence). V was shortened by 5 bases and J by 0 bases, with 7 bases between the two germline ends. The CDR3 contains 13 residues.

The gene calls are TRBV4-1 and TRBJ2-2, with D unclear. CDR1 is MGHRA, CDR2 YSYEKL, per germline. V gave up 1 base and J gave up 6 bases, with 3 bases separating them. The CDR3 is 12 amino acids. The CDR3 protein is CASSQAAGELFF. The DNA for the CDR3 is TGCGCCAGCAGCCAAGCAGCCGGGGAGCTGTTTTTT.

This chain's CDR3 is CASSFGGQGGTEAFF. The CDR3 DNA reads TGTGCCAGCAGCTTCGGGGGGCAAGGGGGCACTGAAGCTTTCTTT. This chain connects TRBV7-9 to TRBJ1-1, with D perhaps TRBD1 (6 bases). This CDR3 is built from 15 residues. V was cut by 3 bases and J by 4 bases, with 15 bases left in between. CDR1 and CDR2 (germline): SEHNR, FQNEAQ (reference sequence).

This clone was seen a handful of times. The CDR3 coding sequence is TGTGCCAGTGTCGCGGTGCTCGAGAGGTATGGCTACACCTTC. It codes for CASVAVLERYGYTF. The gene calls are TRBV28 and TRBJ1-2; D is ambiguous. CDR1 is MDHEN, CDR2 SYDVKM, per germline. V lost 9 bases and J lost 5, with 19 bases in between. The CDR3 contains 14 residues.

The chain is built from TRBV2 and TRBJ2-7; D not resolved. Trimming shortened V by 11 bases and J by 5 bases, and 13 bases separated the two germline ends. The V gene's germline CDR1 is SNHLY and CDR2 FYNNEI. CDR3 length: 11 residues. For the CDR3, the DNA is TGTGCCCCCGGTGGGGTCCACGAGCAGTACTTC. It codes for CAPGGVHEQYF.

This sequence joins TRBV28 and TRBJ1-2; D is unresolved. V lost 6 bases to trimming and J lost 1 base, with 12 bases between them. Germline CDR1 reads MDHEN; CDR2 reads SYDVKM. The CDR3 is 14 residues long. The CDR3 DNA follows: TGTGCCAGCAGCAGACGGAGTTTTAACTATGGCTACACCTTC. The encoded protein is CASSRRSFNYGYTF.

For the CDR3, the DNA is TGTGCCAGCAGTTACTTGGGGGAGCTGTTTTTT. It translates to CASSYLGELFF. The gene calls are TRBV6-6 and TRBJ2-2; D is unclear. In germline, CDR1 is MNHNY, CDR2 SVGAGI (reference sequence). Trimming shortened V by 1 base and J by 8 bases, and 2 bases separated the two germline ends. The CDR3 covers 11 residues.

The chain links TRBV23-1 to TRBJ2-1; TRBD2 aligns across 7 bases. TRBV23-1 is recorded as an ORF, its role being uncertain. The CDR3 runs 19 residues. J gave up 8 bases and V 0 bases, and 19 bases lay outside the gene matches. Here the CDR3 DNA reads TGCGCCAGCAGTCAATCACGTTACTCGGCTAGCGAGCGGGGCGATGAGCAGTTCTTC. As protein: CASSQSRYSASERGDEQFF.

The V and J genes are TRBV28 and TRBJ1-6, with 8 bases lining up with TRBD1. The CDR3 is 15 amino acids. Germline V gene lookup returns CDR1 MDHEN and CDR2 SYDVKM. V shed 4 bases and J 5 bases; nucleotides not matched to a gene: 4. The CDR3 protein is CASSYPGQDNSPLHF. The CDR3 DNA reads TGTGCCAGCAGTTACCCGGGACAGGATAATTCACCCCTCCACTTT.

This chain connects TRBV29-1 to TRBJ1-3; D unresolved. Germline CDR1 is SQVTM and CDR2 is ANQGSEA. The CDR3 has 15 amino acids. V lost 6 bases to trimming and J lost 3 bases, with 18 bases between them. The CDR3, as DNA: TGCAGCGTCACCCTGATCGGGAGGAATGGAAACACCATATATTTT. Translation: CSVTLIGRNGNTIYF.